This T cell receptor (beta chain) is from a study of tissue T cells after allogeneic stem cell transplantation. The wider study: Graft-versus-host disease patients received grafts, four unmodified and three CD34-selected to deplete T cells.

Libraries were prepared by immunoSEQ multiplex PCR; TCRdb keeps only in-frame clonotypes and omits some of them. Among about 26,000 clones listed, 91% were seen once. Notes on the study in general: Within patients, tissue anatomy strongly shaped TCR repertoire composition. Few T cell clones were shared across patients, but motif clusters showed tissue-specific shared signatures.

The CDR3 totals 11 residues. V lost 5 bases to trimming and J lost 5 bases; unmatched junction nucleotides: 3. The V gene's germline CDR1 is DFQATT and CDR2 SNEGSKA (reference sequence). Concerning this clone itself: Its antigen is not known.

The specimen comprised blood, sampled before transplantation. The chain employs TRBV20-1 and TRBJ2-7; 7 nucleotides align to TRBD1. The receptor was derived from a male donor at least 60 years old who later had graft-versus-host disease after an allogeneic stem cell transplant. The CDR3 protein is CSAYTGDEQYF. In DNA form, the CDR3 reads TGCAGTGCTTATACAGGGGACGAGCAGTACTTC.